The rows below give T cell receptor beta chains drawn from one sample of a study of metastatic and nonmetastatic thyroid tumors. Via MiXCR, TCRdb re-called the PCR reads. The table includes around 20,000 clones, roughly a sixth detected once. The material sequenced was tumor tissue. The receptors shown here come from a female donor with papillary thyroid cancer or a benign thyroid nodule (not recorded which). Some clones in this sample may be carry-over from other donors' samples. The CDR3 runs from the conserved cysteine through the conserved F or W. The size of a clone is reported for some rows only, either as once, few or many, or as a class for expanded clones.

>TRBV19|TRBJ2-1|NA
CASSARLVGAVGEQFF
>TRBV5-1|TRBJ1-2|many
CASSIGTDYGYTF
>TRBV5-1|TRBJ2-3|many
CASSLDTDTQYF
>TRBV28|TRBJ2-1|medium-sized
CASSLSGLTGSSYNEQFF
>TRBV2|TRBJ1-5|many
CASRYSNQPQHF
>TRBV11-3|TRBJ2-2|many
CASSARLVPGELFF
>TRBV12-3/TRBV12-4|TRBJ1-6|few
CASSLGGPPLHF
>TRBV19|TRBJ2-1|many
CASSIRDRDYNEQFF
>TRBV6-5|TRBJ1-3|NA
CASMVTTTGNTIYF
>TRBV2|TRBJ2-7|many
CASSEVVWTGRYEQYF
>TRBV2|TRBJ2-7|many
CASSLTQGSWTYEQYF
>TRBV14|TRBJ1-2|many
CASSPEGALGYTF
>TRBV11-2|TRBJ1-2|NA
CASSLFRLRGRTNYGYTF
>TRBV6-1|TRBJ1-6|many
CASSDTGTVNSPLHF
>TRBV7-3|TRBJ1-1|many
CASSLSAQTEAFF
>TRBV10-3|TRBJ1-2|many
CAISEGTGVHGYTF
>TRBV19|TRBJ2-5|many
CASSIDVTPGRQETQYF
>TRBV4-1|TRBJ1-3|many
CASSVRGPGNTIYF
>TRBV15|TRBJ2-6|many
CATSRDQNSGANVLTF
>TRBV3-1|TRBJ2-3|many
CASSQRTGSTDTQYF
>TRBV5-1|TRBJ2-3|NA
CASSLASGSGTDTQYF
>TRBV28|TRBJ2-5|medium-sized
CASSLLRQETQYF
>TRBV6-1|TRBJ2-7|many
CASSEELAGSYEQYF
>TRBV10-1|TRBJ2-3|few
CASIPTGDTQYF
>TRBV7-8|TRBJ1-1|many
CASSLAGQMNTEAFF
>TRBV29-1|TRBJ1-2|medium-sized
CSVGGINYGYTF
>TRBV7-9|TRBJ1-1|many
CASSDYGIEAFF
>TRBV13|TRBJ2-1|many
CASSLGRGTYNEQFF
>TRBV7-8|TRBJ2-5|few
CASSLRRVAAAQYF
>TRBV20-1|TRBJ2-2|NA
CSARDLSGDTGELFF
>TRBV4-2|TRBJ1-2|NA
CASSQDLATVGGAVYGYTF
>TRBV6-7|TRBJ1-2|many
CASSYTGQTGVTPSNYGYTF
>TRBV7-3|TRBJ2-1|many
CASSREGGPYNEQFF
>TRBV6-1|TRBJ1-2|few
CAIGQGIYYGYIF
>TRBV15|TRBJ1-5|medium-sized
CATSRPGQGKDQPQHF
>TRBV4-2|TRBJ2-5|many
CASSLGLAGETQYF
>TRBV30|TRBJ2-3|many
CAWSIGRGGGDTQYF
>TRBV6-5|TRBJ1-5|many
CASSYQIGTAEQHSNQPQHF
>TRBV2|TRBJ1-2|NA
CASSEAEWLGYGYTF
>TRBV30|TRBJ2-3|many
CAWSPWGTRTQYF
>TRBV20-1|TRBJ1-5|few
CSARGEGGSNQLQHF
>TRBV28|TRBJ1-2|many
CASSPTGGFYGYTF
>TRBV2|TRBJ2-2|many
CASKISGTDTGELFF
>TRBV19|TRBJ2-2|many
CASFDRTNTGELFF